The 4 T cell receptor beta chains reported below all come from one sample, sequenced in a study of T-cell memory formation after mild COVID-19 (dated by TCRdb to the early 2020s). Receptor amplification or capture employed 5' RACE. The sequencer listed for this sample is Illumina NovaSeq 6000. TCRdb applied fastp at Q25 and MiXCR to the public reads, then kept only in-frame beta chains. CDR3 protein duplicates are merged, each entry listing the most common genes and DNA. This sample holds some 300,000 distinct CDR3 sequences; roughly a fifth were observed only once. 20% to 25% of the sample belongs to the ten largest clones. The sample was PBMCs or a T cell subset sorted from them (not recorded which). These TCRs come from a man aged 18 to 29 who had mild COVID-19 (a few samples of this study predate the infection). The sample titles of this study are shuffled in the database, so cell type and time point are left out; the donor was told from shared clones.

The chain combines TRBV12-3 or TRBV12-4 with TRBJ2-1; 9 nucleotides align to TRBD2. The trim removed 5 bases at V and 9 bases at J, leaving 8 bases unmatched. This CDR3 region has 14 residues. CDR3: CASSRGGAYIEQFF. In DNA form, the CDR3 reads TGTGCCAGCAGTCGCGGGGGGGCTTATATTGAGCAGTTCTTC.

The chain has TRBV28 and TRBJ2-5; TRBD2 is a possible D gene (5 bases). Trimming pared 5 bases from V and 2 bases from J, leaving 12 bases between. From germline, CDR1 is MDHEN and CDR2 SYDVKM. CDR3 length: 14 residues. The CDR3: CASSTSQRQETQYF. The DNA for the CDR3 is TGTGCCAGCAGTACCTCTCAGCGGCAAGAGACCCAGTACTTC.

The table lists this clonotype with many counts. This chain connects TRBV5-1 to TRBJ2-3; tentatively, D is TRBD2 (6 bases). This CDR3 contains 16 residues. Germline V gives CDR1 SGHRS, CDR2 YFSETQ. V lost 5 bases to trimming and J lost 0 bases, with 16 bases between them. CDR3 in DNA: TGCGCCAGCAGTCGAGTGGGGGGACCTAGCACAGATACGCAGTATTTT. As protein: CASSRVGGPSTDTQYF. The whole variable domain, remainder taken from reference TRBV5-1 and TRBJ2-3, is KAGVTQTPRYLIKTRGQQVTLSCSPISGHRSVSWYQQTPGQGLQFLFEYFSETQRNKGNFPGRFSGRQFSNSRSEMNVSTLELGDSALYLCASSRVGGPSTDTQYFGPGTRLTVL.

J is TRBJ2-7 and V is TRBV5-1; 8 bases match TRBD1. V shed 5 bases and J 2 bases; nucleotides not matched to a gene: 6. Per the germline V gene, CDR1 is SGHRS and CDR2 is YFSETQ. There are 14 residues in the CDR3. This CDR3 reads CASRPGTGTYEQYF. CDR3 bases: TGCGCCAGCAGGCCCGGGACAGGAACCTACGAGCAGTACTTC.